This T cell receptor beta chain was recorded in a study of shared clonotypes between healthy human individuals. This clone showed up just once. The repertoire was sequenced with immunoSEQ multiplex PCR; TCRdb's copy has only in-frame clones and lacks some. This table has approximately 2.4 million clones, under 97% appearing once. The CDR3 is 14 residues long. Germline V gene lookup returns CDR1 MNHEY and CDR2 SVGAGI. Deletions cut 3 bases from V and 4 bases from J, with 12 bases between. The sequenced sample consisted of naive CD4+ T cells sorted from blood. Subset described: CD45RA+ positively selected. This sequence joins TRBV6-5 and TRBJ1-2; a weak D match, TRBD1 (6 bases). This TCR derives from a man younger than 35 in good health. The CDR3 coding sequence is TGTGCCAGCAGTTATTTGGCGGGGGCCTATGGCTACACCTTC. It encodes CASSYLAGAYGYTF.